These 27 T cell receptor beta chains were sequenced from one sample in a study of Graves' ophthalmopathy and Graves' hyperthyroidism (dated 2018 in TCRdb). The reads were generated on an Illumina HiSeq 2000. For repertoire sequencing, the TCR beta CDR3 regions were amplified from RNA transcripts. HTBI primers and the Qiagen OneStep RT-PCR kit were used in a first-round RT-PCR, which was followed by a second-round multiplex PCR, size selection and purification. The public reads were run again by TCRdb, first through fastp at Q25 and then through MiXCR, and only productive beta chains were kept. Each record represents a unique CDR3 protein, reported with the most common genes and DNA among its rows. Counted in this sample were over a million distinct CDR3 sequences; 35% to 45% of them appeared once. 11% of the sample belongs to the ten largest clones. The sequenced sample was peripheral blood or thyroid tissue (not recorded which). These TCRs come from an adult man with Graves' hyperthyroidism.

The chain is built from TRBV7-2 and TRBJ1-1; D is unresolved. The germline CDR1 and CDR2 sequences are SGHTA and FQGNSA. V was clipped by 5 bases and J by 8 bases, with 9 bases between them. The CDR3 length is 11 residues. CDR3 sequence: CASSEYGEAFF. CDR3 coding DNA: TGTGCCAGCAGCGAGTACGGAGAAGCTTTCTTT.

This clonotype was detected ten times or more. The gene calls are TRBV5-5 and TRBJ1-5; 11 bases align to TRBD1. The germline V gene has CDR1 SGHKS and CDR2 YYEKEE (reference sequence). Trimming at V came to 2 bases and at J to 0 bases, leaving 4 bases not matched to a gene. The CDR3 sequence is 17 residues long. The CDR3 protein is CASSFGQGAYSNQPQHF. DNA of the CDR3: TGTGCCAGCAGCTTCGGACAGGGGGCTTATAGCAATCAGCCCCAGCATTTT.

The chain has TRBV2 and TRBJ2-5; maybe TRBD1 (6 bases). Trimming shortened V by 3 bases and J by 2 bases, and 10 bases separated the two germline ends. The CDR3 loop spans 14 amino acids. Per the germline V gene, CDR1 is SNHLY and CDR2 is FYNNEI. The DNA for the CDR3 is TGTGCCAGCAGTGAGGCCAGGGGACAAGAGACCCAGTACTTC. It codes for CASSEARGQETQYF.

About this clonotype: One end of the junction varies from germline; a read error may be responsible. The chain is built from TRBV10-3 and TRBJ2-7; TRBD1 is a possible D gene (5 bases). The length of the CDR3 is 17 residues. Per the germline V gene, CDR1 is ENHRY and CDR2 is SYGVKD. In DNA, the CDR3 is TGTGCCAGCAGTTACTCCCAATTCAAGACAGTACCCTACGAGCAGTACTTC. This codes for CASSYSQFKTVPYEQYF.

This clonotype has only one observation. V and J are TRBV15 and TRBJ2-5, with a weak D call TRBD2 (6 bases). The CDR3 contains 14 residues. The ends were cut back, 3 bases at V and 5 bases at J, with 13 bases in the middle. Germline V gene data show CDR1 as LNHNV and CDR2 as YYDKDF (reference sequence). The CDR3 region is CATSSRREAETQYF. As DNA, the CDR3 is TGTGCCACCAGCAGCCGGAGGGAGGCGGAGACCCAGTACTTC.

This clonotype was seen just once. V usage is TRBV15 and J usage is TRBJ2-7; D may be TRBD2 (6 bases). V was cut by 0 bases and J by 7 bases, with 19 bases left in between. The CDR3 totals 16 residues. Germline CDR1 is LNHNV and CDR2 is YYDKDF (reference sequence). CDR3 nucleotide sequence: TGTGCCACCAGCAGAGATCTCGAGGGAGGCCCGGGTGAGCAGTACTTC. As protein: CATSRDLEGGPGEQYF.

In its sample, this clonotype was seen a few times. The J gene is TRBJ2-5, the V gene TRBV5-4; D is uncertain. This CDR3 spans 16 amino acids. CDR1 and CDR2 (germline): SGHNT, YYREEE (reference sequence). V lost 4 bases to trimming and J lost 2 bases, with 18 bases between them. The CDR3 region has the DNA TGTGCCAGCAGCCAAGAAGTTGGCAGGTCACAAGAGACCCAGTACTTC. As protein: CASSQEVGRSQETQYF.

The gene calls are TRBV7-9 and TRBJ1-3; tentative D call: TRBD1 (5 bases). Looked up from germline, CDR1 is SEHNR and CDR2 is FQNEAQ (reference sequence). This CDR3 region has 14 residues. V was trimmed by 6 bases and J by 8 bases, leaving 17 bases between them. CDR3 loop: CASSQGGARDTIYF. The CDR3 coding sequence is TGTGCCAGCAGTCAAGGAGGGGCCAGGGACACCATATATTTT.

This clonotype has ten or more counts. The chain combines TRBV2 with TRBJ2-7, with D perhaps matching TRBD2 (5 bases). Trimming pared 10 bases from V and 1 base from J, leaving 11 bases between. CDR1 and CDR2 (germline): SNHLY, FYNNEI. This CDR3 has 12 amino acids. CDR3 in amino acids: CATPGKSYEQYF. As DNA, the CDR3 is TGTGCCACCCCGGGGAAGTCCTACGAGCAGTACTTC.

This chain uses TRBV10-3 with TRBJ1-1; 7 bases map to TRBD1. The V and J ends lost 8 bases and 6 bases, in that order; junction bases with no gene match: 6. Germline assignment: CDR1 ENHRY and CDR2 SYGVKD. This CDR3 comprises 12 residues. CDR3 residues: CAISDRSSEAFF. CDR3 bases: TGTGCCATCTCGGACAGGAGCTCTGAAGCTTTCTTT.

In this sample, this clonotype turned up many times. CDR3 in amino acids: CAISEGTSQETQYF. For the CDR3, the DNA is TGTGCCATCAGTGAAGGGACAAGCCAAGAGACCCAGTACTTC. This chain connects TRBV10-3 to TRBJ2-5, with D maybe TRBD1 (6 bases). The V gene's germline CDR1 is ENHRY and CDR2 SYGVKD. V lost 3 bases to trimming and J lost 1 base, with 9 bases between them. The CDR3 sequence is 14 residues long.

The CDR3 coding sequence is TGTGCCAGCAGCCGGGACAGAACTAGCTATGGCTACACCTTC. Translation gives CASSRDRTSYGYTF. The chain couples TRBV11-2 to TRBJ1-2; 7 positions match TRBD1. V gave up 5 bases and J gave up 4 bases; unmatched junction bases: 7. Germline V lookup: CDR1 SGHAT, CDR2 FQNNGV. This CDR3 contains 14 residues.

The chain recombines TRBV7-2 with TRBJ1-3, with D possibly TRBD1 on 5 matching bases. Trimming removed 2 bases at V and 4 bases at J, with 6 bases between. The CDR3 sequence is 13 residues long. Germline V CDR1 and CDR2: SGHTA, FQGNSA. The DNA of the CDR3 is TGTGCCAGCAGCTTATGGGGCGGAAACACCATATATTTT. Translating gives CASSLWGGNTIYF.

This clonotype has more than one count but fewer than ten. The V gene is TRBV6-6, the J gene TRBJ1-1; D not resolved. The V and J ends lost 6 bases and 4 bases respectively, with 12 bases between them. The germline gives CDR1 MNHNY, CDR2 SVGAGI (reference sequence). CDR3 length: 13 residues. CDR3 DNA: TGTGCCAGCAGCCCCGCGTTGTTCACTGAAGCTTTCTTT. This sequence encodes CASSPALFTEAFF.

In its sample, this clonotype was seen many times. The V and J genes are TRBV5-1 and TRBJ2-6; 7 bases fit TRBD1. V was pared by 4 bases and J by 2 bases, with 9 bases of the junction left unmatched. CDR1 is SGHRS and CDR2 is YFSETQ in the germline V gene. This CDR3 has 17 residues. CDR3 amino acids: CASSPGSTGAGANVLTF. The CDR3, as DNA: TGCGCCAGCAGCCCAGGAAGCACAGGGGCTGGGGCCAACGTCCTGACTTTC.

The gene calls are TRBV19 and TRBJ1-2; D call uncertain. The germline gives CDR1 LNHDA, CDR2 SQIVND (reference sequence). CDR3 length equals 10 residues. V shed 5 bases and J shed 12 bases, with 10 bases lying between them. CDR3: CASSLSGDTF. The CDR3 DNA follows: TGTGCCAGTAGTTTAAGTGGTGACACCTTC.

In nucleotides, the CDR3 is TGTGCCAGCAGTTTTCTTTCGGGCGGGGAGCTGTTTTTT. This codes for CASSFLSGGELFF. The gene calls are TRBV6-5 and TRBJ2-2; D unclear. The length of the CDR3 is 13 residues. The V gene lost 4 bases and the J gene lost 7 bases, with 10 bases spanning the gap. Germline CDR1 is MNHEY and CDR2 is SVGAGI.

This clonotype came up many times. The rearrangement uses TRBV7-3 and TRBJ2-2; no reliable D call. CDR3 length: 14 residues. In germline, CDR1 is SGHTA, CDR2 FQGTGA. V was trimmed by 2 bases and J by 6 bases, leaving 10 bases between them. The CDR3 coding sequence is TGTGCCAGCAGCTTAGGTACAGTCCCCGGGGAGCTGTTTTTT. Amino acids: CASSLGTVPGELFF.

This clonotype was seen ten or more times. The chain employs TRBV5-8 and TRBJ1-1; no firm D call. Germline values: CDR1 SGHTS, CDR2 YDEGEE. V was trimmed by 1 base and J by 1 base, leaving 8 bases between them. This CDR3 is 14 amino acids long. The CDR3 region has the DNA TGTGCCAGCAGCTTGTGGTTGGGGAACACTGAAGCTTTCTTT. It translates to CASSLWLGNTEAFF.

In its sample, this clonotype was seen a few times. The chain combines TRBV5-5 with TRBJ2-2, with D perhaps TRBD1 or TRBD2 (5 bases each). V shed 4 bases and J shed 7 bases, with 20 bases lying between them. The CDR3 loop spans 16 amino acids. In germline, CDR1 is SGHKS, CDR2 YYEKEE (reference sequence). Here the CDR3 reads CASSPPELGTNGELFF. CDR3 nucleotide sequence: TGTGCCAGCAGCCCCCCAGAGTTGGGGACCAACGGGGAGCTGTTTTTT.

This clonotype was seen many times. This sequence joins TRBV20-1 and TRBJ2-5, with 8 bases matching TRBD2. Germline V gene sequence: CDR1 DFQATT, CDR2 SNEGSKA (reference sequence). This CDR3 has 16 residues. J was trimmed by 2 bases and V by 6 bases; bases with no gene match: 14. The CDR3 sequence is CSATSPIAGIQETQYF. CDR3 nucleotides: TGCAGTGCGACTTCCCCCATAGCGGGGATTCAAGAGACCCAGTACTTC.

The table lists this clonotype with many counts. This chain connects TRBV24-1 to TRBJ1-5, with no clear D. V was cut by 1 base and J by 3 bases, with 18 bases left in between. The CDR3 length is 18 residues. Per germline, CDR1 KGHDR and CDR2 SFDVKD. The CDR3 region has the DNA TGTGCCACCAGTGATTTCATCCGGGAGATCACCCACAATCAGCCCCAGCATTTT. It yields the protein CATSDFIREITHNQPQHF.

This clonotype was detected only a few times. The chain joins TRBV19 to TRBJ1-5, with D tentatively TRBD1 (5 bases). This CDR3 is built from 17 residues. Germline lookup yields CDR1 LNHDA and CDR2 SQIVND (reference sequence). Trimming stripped 2 bases from V and 2 bases from J, with 16 bases between. CDR3 nucleotide sequence: TGTGCCAGTAGTATAACCGCGGGGGTTTTAGGCAATCAGCCCCAGCATTTT. Its translation is CASSITAGVLGNQPQHF.

Many counts were recorded for this clonotype. This chain uses TRBV12-3 or TRBV12-4 with TRBJ1-5, with 12 bases identical to TRBD1. J lost 6 bases, V lost 6 bases, and 12 bases had no gene match. CDR3 length equals 17 residues. The CDR3 DNA sequence: TGTGCCAGCAGACGGGACAGGGGGCTAGAGGATAGTCAGCCCCAGCATTTT. Translating it yields CASRRDRGLEDSQPQHF.

The rearrangement links TRBV28 to TRBJ1-2, with a tentative D call TRBD1 (5 bases). V gave up 6 bases and J gave up 4 bases, with 15 bases separating them. In germline, CDR1 is MDHEN, CDR2 SYDVKM. The CDR3 runs to 14 residues. The CDR3 here is CASSPATALYGYTF. The CDR3 DNA reads as TGTGCCAGCAGCCCGGCGACAGCACTCTATGGCTACACCTTC.

About this clonotype itself: Relative to the germline gene, one junction end is altered; a read error may explain this. The rearrangement uses TRBV2 and TRBJ2-5; 8 bases fit TRBD2. The germline CDR1 and CDR2 sequences are SNHLY and FYNNEI. CDR3 length: 13 residues. CDR3 in DNA: TGTGCCGGCAGTGGGGGACTAGGGGAGACCCGGTACTTC. It yields the protein CAGSGGLGETRYF.

This clonotype showed up just a few times. The rearrangement joins TRBV7-2 to TRBJ1-2; TRBD1 is a possible D gene (6 bases). Germline CDR1 is SGHTA and CDR2 is FQGNSA. The CDR3 consists of 15 residues. V lost 3 bases and J 2 bases, leaving 13 bases between the germline ends. The CDR3 coding sequence is TGTGCCAGCAGCTTCATTAGGGGGGACAACTATGGCTACACCTTC. It specifies CASSFIRGDNYGYTF.